This T cell receptor (beta chain) is drawn from a study of regulatory T cells in long-lasting Graves disease. The CDR3 is 18 amino acids. The V gene end was trimmed by 8 bases and the J gene end by 3 bases; junction bases not matched to a gene: 21. General observations from the study: Fewer public clonotypes were shared by new patients (approximately 1,000) than by persistent patients (approximately 2,700). Sample size was small, which may have lowered accuracy. Examination was confined to peripheral blood, excluding thyroid tissue.

To make TCR beta libraries, researchers used iRepertoire HTBI primers and Arm-PCR of CDR3 regions. In TCRdb, the multiplex PCR reads were re-called with MiXCR into one record per CDR3 protein. The repertoire has a few hundred thousand distinct CDR3 sequences, 20% to 25% of them found once; the top ten carry more than 6%. This clonotype was counted ten times or more. Its antigen remains unidentified. The sample's time point: persistent/refractory GD, antithyroid drugs over 5 years with positive TRAb. PBMCs provided the RNA from which the TCR library was made. The patients were enrolled through endocrinology in Xi'an, China.

The source was peripheral blood mononuclear cells (PBMCs), collected when the disease was refractory, from a patient treated with antithyroid drugs. The chain joins TRBV12-3 or TRBV12-4 to TRBJ1-2; 7 nucleotides align to TRBD1. The sequence was collected from a female donor with Graves disease. The CDR3 bases are TGTGCCAGCCGTCCGTCCCTTACCGTACAGGGGTCGGACTATGGCTACACCTTC. Translating gives CASRPSLTVQGSDYGYTF.